The 27 T cell receptor beta chains presented below share a single source sample, sequenced in a study of draining lymph node invasion in breast cancer. Cells sorted as CD4+ CD45RA- CD25- were taken as memory conventional CD4 T cells. One entry per CDR3 protein results from TCRdb running MiXCR on the bulk RNA-seq reads. The sample comprises about 2,900 distinct CDR3 sequences, 80% to 85% of which are singletons, and approximately 9.8% rests with the top ten. The sequencing sample was made of sorted memory CD4+ effector T cells from a lymph node. The receptors stem from a female donor with luminal breast cancer.

The chain uses TRBV7-2 and TRBJ1-1, with 9 positions matching TRBD1. The V segment lost 5 bases and the J segment 11 bases; nucleotides outside the gene matches: 15. The germline CDR1 and CDR2 sequences are SGHTA and FQGNSA. This CDR3 region has 15 residues. In nucleotides, the CDR3 is TGTGCCAGCAGCCCACGGGGACAGGGCATATACGGGGCTTTCTTT. Its translation is CASSPRGQGIYGAFF.

The rearrangement links TRBV5-6 to TRBJ1-1; D possibly corresponds to TRBD1 (6 bases). Germline assignment: CDR1 SGHDT and CDR2 YYEEEE. V dropped 4 bases and J dropped 3 bases, with 16 bases sitting between them. The CDR3 extends over 15 amino acids. CDR3: CASSALQGGDTEAFF. The CDR3 nucleotides are TGTGCCAGCAGCGCCTTACAGGGAGGAGACACTGAAGCTTTCTTT.

V usage is TRBV5-1 and J usage is TRBJ1-6; the D gene is possibly TRBD1 (5 bases). CDR1 and CDR2 (germline): SGHRS, YFSETQ. CDR3 length: 14 residues. V was clipped by 3 bases and J by 10 bases, with 14 bases between them. CDR3 nucleotides: TGCGCCAGCAGCTGGGCAGGGAACGACTCACCCCTCCACTTT. It codes for CASSWAGNDSPLHF.

CDR3 residues: CSAAGTGNEKLFF. The CDR3 region has the DNA TGCAGTGCTGCCGGGACTGGGAATGAAAAACTGTTTTTT. This chain links TRBV20-1 with TRBJ1-4; D is perhaps TRBD1 (5 bases). This CDR3 contains 13 residues. Germline CDR1 and CDR2: DFQATT and SNEGSKA (reference sequence). V lost 5 bases, J lost 5 bases, and 12 bases lay in between.

CDR3: CASSVFVTSRGGTGELFF. The DNA of the CDR3 is TGTGCCAGCAGCGTGTTCGTTACTAGCCGCGGGGGCACCGGGGAGCTGTTTTTT. The genes are TRBV5-4 and TRBJ2-2; TRBD2 agrees at 7 bases. Germline V CDR1 and CDR2: SGHNT, YYREEE (reference sequence). The CDR3 has 18 amino acids. With V trimmed by 4 bases and J by 4 bases, 16 bases remained unmatched. Complete variable domain (other parts from reference TRBV5-4 and TRBJ2-2): ETGVTQSPTHLIKTRGQQVTLRCSSQSGHNTVSWYQQALGQGPQFIFQYYREEENGRGNFPPRFSGLQFPNYSSELNVNALELDDSALYLCASSVFVTSRGGTGELFFGEGSRLTVL.

V is TRBV20-1 and J is TRBJ2-6, with D perhaps TRBD2 (6 bases). There are 18 residues in the CDR3. Germline V gives CDR1 DFQATT, CDR2 SNEGSKA (reference sequence). The V end lost 1 base, the J end lost 0 bases, and 16 bases lay between the germline ends. The CDR3 DNA is TGCAGTGCTAGAGTCGTGGGACTGACAGTCTCTGGGGCCAACGTCCTGACTTTC. Translated: CSARVVGLTVSGANVLTF.

This chain links TRBV7-2 with TRBJ2-1; 10 positions match TRBD2. CDR1 and CDR2 (germline): SGHTA, FQGNSA. Germline trimming cut 0 bases from V and 10 bases from J; bases unmatched to any gene: 0. CDR3 length: 13 amino acids. This CDR3 is CASSLAGLAEQFF. The CDR3, as DNA: TGTGCCAGCAGCTTAGCGGGACTAGCGGAGCAGTTCTTC.

The chain joins TRBV18 to TRBJ2-7; D remains ambiguous. Germline CDR1 reads KGHSH; CDR2 reads LQKENI. This CDR3 comprises 12 residues. V shed 5 bases and J shed 3 bases, with 8 bases lying between them. The CDR3 region is CASSTTSYEQYF. The CDR3 DNA reads as TGTGCCAGCTCAACAACAAGCTACGAGCAGTACTTC. The full variable domain, completed using reference TRBV18 and TRBJ2-7, is NAGVMQNPRHLVRRRGQEARLRCSPMKGHSHVYWYRQLPEEGLKFMVYLQKENIIDESGMPKERFSAEFPKEGPSILRIQQVVRGDSAAYFCASSTTSYEQYFGPGTRLTVT.

The CDR3 DNA reads TGTGCCAGCAGTTTATCCGCCTCGGGGGTCACCGGGGAGCTGTTTTTT. This sequence encodes CASSLSASGVTGELFF. The gene calls are TRBV27 and TRBJ2-2; tentatively, D is TRBD2 (6 bases). CDR1 and CDR2 (germline): MNHEY, SMNVEV (reference sequence). The ends were cut back, 0 bases at V and 4 bases at J, with 12 bases in the middle. The CDR3 has 16 residues.

The V call is TRBV2, the J call TRBJ2-7; D unresolved. V shed 4 bases and J shed 0 bases, with 10 bases lying between them. CDR1 and CDR2 from the germline V gene are SNHLY and FYNNEI. The CDR3 totals 14 residues. The CDR3 DNA follows: TGTGCCAGCAGTGCTTCTGAAAGCTCCTACGAGCAGTACTTC. It yields the protein CASSASESSYEQYF.

This chain joins TRBV12-3 or TRBV12-4 and TRBJ2-3; maybe TRBD2 (6 bases). Trimming cost V 3 bases and J 1 base, with 11 bases left between them. The CDR3 length is 15 residues. The CDR3 here is CASSFSGDRTDTQYF. CDR3 nucleotides: TGTGCCAGCAGTTTTTCGGGGGATCGCACAGATACGCAGTATTTT.

The CDR3 sequence: CASSGFDGNQPQHF. The CDR3 region has the DNA TGTGCCAGTAGCGGGTTCGATGGCAATCAGCCCCAGCATTTT. The chain joins TRBV19 to TRBJ1-5; D not resolved. Looked up from germline, CDR1 is LNHDA and CDR2 is SQIVND (reference sequence). The V end was cut by 6 bases, the J end by 2 bases, with 11 bases between. CDR3 length: 14 residues.

V and J are TRBV20-1 and TRBJ1-1; a weak D match, TRBD1 (6 bases). Germline-derived CDR1 and CDR2 are DFQATT and SNEGSKA (reference sequence). This CDR3 is 16 amino acids long. Trimming removed 6 bases from V and 0 bases from J, with 20 bases in between. The CDR3: CSAGAGTALMNTEAFF. For the CDR3, the DNA is TGCAGTGCGGGGGCCGGGACGGCTTTGATGAACACTGAAGCTTTCTTT.

The chain employs TRBV5-8 and TRBJ1-1, with TRBD1 matching over 8 bases. Germline V lookup: CDR1 SGHTS, CDR2 YDEGEE. V dropped 0 bases and J dropped 1; count of bases not matched to a gene: 5. The CDR3 extends over 16 amino acids. The CDR3 DNA reads TGTGCCAGCAGCTTGGGCCGGACAGGGCGGAACACTGAAGCTTTCTTT. Translation: CASSLGRTGRNTEAFF.

The chain recombines TRBV5-1 with TRBJ1-4, with a possible D match to TRBD1 (6 bases). Germline values: CDR1 SGHRS, CDR2 YFSETQ. The CDR3 covers 16 residues. The V end lost 0 bases, the J end lost 5 bases, and 14 bases lay between the germline ends. CDR3 nucleotide sequence: TGCGCCAGCAGCTTGGCCCCACAGGGAACGAATGAAAAACTGTTTTTT. Protein: CASSLAPQGTNEKLFF.

The chain carries TRBV5-1 and TRBJ1-1; no definite D call. The CDR3 totals 13 residues. With 0 bases removed from V and 5 bases from J, the gap between germline ends came to 8 bases. Germline V lookup: CDR1 SGHRS, CDR2 YFSETQ. CDR3 in DNA: TGCGCCAGCAGCTTGGCCGCGGTAACTGAAGCTTTCTTT. It yields the protein CASSLAAVTEAFF.

The chain employs TRBV7-9 and TRBJ2-1; 10 nucleotides agree with TRBD2. This CDR3 is 17 amino acids long. Germline loops: CDR1 SEHNR, CDR2 FQNEAQ (reference sequence). V gave up 4 bases and J gave up 3 bases; unmatched junction bases: 9. CDR3 nucleotide sequence: TGTGCCAGCAGCTCGTCAACTAGCGGGGCAGTCTACAATGAGCAGTTCTTC. This sequence encodes CASSSSTSGAVYNEQFF.

This chain joins TRBV10-2 and TRBJ1-1; D gene unclear. The V gene's germline CDR1 is WSHSY and CDR2 SAAADI. The CDR3 extends over 14 amino acids. Trimming removed 3 bases from V and 2 bases from J, with 10 bases in between. The CDR3 region is CASSDDGINTEAFF. The CDR3 DNA reads TGCGCCAGCAGTGATGACGGAATTAACACTGAAGCTTTCTTT.

On this clonotype: A read error may explain this, as a much larger clone is one base away. The chain recombines TRBV5-1 with TRBJ2-1, with 13 positions matching TRBD2. The V gene's germline CDR1 is SGHRS and CDR2 YFSETQ. This CDR3 region has 18 residues. CDR3 in amino acids: CASSLTPYGTSGDNEQLF. CDR3 coding DNA: TGCGCCAGCAGCCTGACCCCCTATGGGACTAGCGGGGACAATGAGCAGTTATTC.

A remark on this clonotype: This may be a read error: a much more frequent sequence differs by one nucleotide. The chain links TRBV12-3 or TRBV12-4 to TRBJ2-7; a possible D gene is TRBD2 (6 bases). Trimming took off 6 bases at V and 2 bases at J, with 14 bases between the two ends. The length of the CDR3 is 14 residues. For the CDR3, the DNA is TGTGCCAGCAGAACCGTACTAGCCGCCTACGAGCAGTACTTC. Translating it yields CASRTVLAAYEQYF.

The chain uses TRBV7-2 and TRBJ2-1, with 10 bases identical to TRBD1. J lost 3 bases, V lost 3 bases, and 5 bases had no gene match. Germline CDR1 reads SGHTA; CDR2 reads FQGNSA. The CDR3 runs 16 residues. CDR3 residues: CASSFRGTGDYNEQFF. In DNA, the CDR3 is TGTGCCAGCAGCTTCCGGGGGACAGGGGACTACAATGAGCAGTTCTTC. The variable domain in full, with the rest retrieved from reference TRBV7-2 and TRBJ2-1, is GAGVSQSPSNKVTEKGKDVELRCDPISGHTALYWYRQSLGQGLEFLIYFQGNSAPDKSGLPSDRFSAERTGGSVSTLTIQRTQQEDSAVYLCASSFRGTGDYNEQFFGPGTRLTVL.

This chain joins TRBV7-2 and TRBJ2-7, with D unclear. Trimming removed 1 base at V and 5 bases at J, with 9 bases between. From germline, CDR1 is SGHTA and CDR2 FQGNSA. The CDR3 length is 13 residues. Here the CDR3 reads CASSLVRAHEQYF. DNA of the CDR3: TGTGCCAGCAGCTTAGTACGGGCCCACGAGCAGTACTTC.

The chain carries TRBV11-2 and TRBJ1-1, with D maybe TRBD1 (6 bases). With 3 bases removed from V and 1 base from J, the gap between germline ends came to 15 bases. Germline V gene data show CDR1 as SGHAT and CDR2 as FQNNGV. The CDR3 covers 16 residues. CDR3 loop: CASSFLGGTSNTEAFF. As DNA, the CDR3 is TGTGCCAGCAGCTTTTTGGGGGGGACATCGAACACTGAAGCTTTCTTT.

There are a few counts of this clonotype. V and J are TRBV29-1 and TRBJ2-5; 8 nucleotides match TRBD2. Per germline, CDR1 SQVTM and CDR2 ANQGSEA. The CDR3 is made up of 14 amino acids. Unmatched junction bases numbered 14, after V lost 7 bases and J lost 7 bases. The DNA for the CDR3 is TGCAGCGCCGGGAGCGGGAGCCAGCTGGGGACCCAGTACTTC. This gives the protein CSAGSGSQLGTQYF. The whole variable domain, filled in from reference TRBV29-1 and TRBJ2-5, reads SAVISQKPSRDICQRGTSLTIQCQVDSQVTMMFWYRQQPGQSLTLIATANQGSEATYESGFVIDKFPISRPNLTFSTLTVSNMSPEDSSIYLCSAGSGSQLGTQYFGPGTRLLVL.

J is TRBJ2-3 and V is TRBV5-1, with D perhaps TRBD2 (5 bases). The V end lost 2 bases, the J end lost 2 bases, and 15 bases lay between the germline ends. Per the germline V gene, CDR1 is SGHRS and CDR2 is YFSETQ. CDR3 length: 16 residues. The CDR3 sequence: CASSFSRGPATDTQYF. The CDR3 coding sequence is TGCGCCAGCAGCTTTTCCCGGGGTCCCGCCACAGATACGCAGTATTTT.

The chain links TRBV5-1 to TRBJ1-1; 8 bases agree with TRBD1. With V trimmed by 3 bases and J by 1 base, 2 bases remained unmatched. Germline-derived CDR1 and CDR2 are SGHRS and YFSETQ. The CDR3 runs 14 residues. Here the CDR3 reads CASSSGQANTEAFF. The CDR3 DNA follows: TGCGCCAGCAGCTCGGGACAGGCGAACACTGAAGCTTTCTTT.

V and J are TRBV19 and TRBJ1-3; D gene unclear. This CDR3 region has 14 residues. The V and J ends lost 7 bases and 0 bases respectively, with 10 bases between them. The germline V gene encodes CDR1 LNHDA and CDR2 SQIVND (reference sequence). The CDR3 DNA follows: TGTGCCAGTACCACGCCGGCCTCTGGAAACACCATATATTTT. Translated: CASTTPASGNTIYF.